This T cell receptor beta chain is from a study of beta chain features in type 1 diabetes. Whole-study findings and limits: The study found that naive, central memory and Treg TCRB repertoires appeared more similar in patients than in healthy donors.

As for this clone: What it binds is not known.

Every isolated RNA sample was fully reverse transcribed, so sequencing captured expressed TCRB transcripts. The data were produced by immunoSEQ multiplex PCR, yet TCRdb's version contains in-frame clones alone and is incomplete. The table includes hundreds of thousands of clones, about 29% detected once. Sorting based on CD45RO/CCR7/CD25/CD127/CD95/CD27 separated CD4+ naive, central memory, regulatory and stem cell-like memory cells. The length of the CDR3 is 11 residues. V lost 8 bases and J 3 bases, leaving 7 bases between the germline ends. Germline-derived CDR1 and CDR2 are MDHEN and SYDVKM. The sample was naive CD4+ T cells from blood. The clonotype originates from a man in his late teens or twenties in good health. The rearrangement uses TRBV28 and TRBJ1-2, with D possibly being TRBD1 (6 bases). The CDR3 loop is CASGQYYGYTF. The CDR3 bases are TGTGCCAGCGGACAGTACTATGGCTACACCTTC.